This section outlines one T cell receptor beta chain sequence together with its context. In the authors' methods: Reference gene primer amplification in the assay estimated nucleated cell counts. The assay was immunoSEQ multiplex PCR, and TCRdb's table has in-frame clones only and misses some. V, J and clone size are those of that table, while D and trimming were read from the DNA. The table includes about 300,000 clones, roughly nine tenths detected once. The data were obtained in a study of blood T cell repertoires in COVID-19. V shed 4 bases, J shed 5 bases, and the junction held 9 bases outside the gene matches. Germline V gene lookup returns CDR1 SGHTA and CDR2 FQGTGA. CDR3 length: 15 residues.

The chain joins TRBV7-3 to TRBJ2-3; 7 bases align to TRBD2. The specimen sequenced was peripheral blood. The TCR originated in a man between 18 and 29 years old who had recovered from COVID-19. CDR3 in amino acids: CASSSSRASGDTQYF. For the CDR3, the DNA is TGTGCCAGCAGCTCTTCTCGGGCTAGCGGAGATACGCAGTATTTT.